This T cell receptor (beta chain) was observed in a study of glioma-infiltrating T cells after dendritic cell vaccination. About the research overall: At biweekly intervals, patients got three intradermal dendritic cell vaccine injections.

Study observations and caveats: Patients with more pretreatment TILs had longer time to progression and survival.

Germline loops: CDR1 MNHEY, CDR2 SMNVEV (reference sequence). This CDR3 region has 15 residues. Losses at the gene ends were 3 bases for V and 1 base for J; bases not matched to a gene: 6. Comment on this clone: Its antigen is not known.

Sequencing used immunoSEQ multiplex PCR; TCRdb keeps in-frame clones, though not all of them. The sample has over 80,000 clones; 85% to 90% are singletons. PBMC were collected before vaccination, two weeks after the third vaccination, and at progression. The TCR sequence derives from a human donor with glioblastoma. The chain combines TRBV27 with TRBJ2-7; 7 nucleotides align to TRBD1. Sequenced material: blood, taken before dendritic cell vaccination. CDR3 nucleotides: TGTGCCAGCAGTTTCGTAAGGGGGCGATCCTACGAGCAGTACTTC. Residues: CASSFVRGRSYEQYF.